This T cell receptor (beta chain) appears in the sequencing data of a study of long-term antiretroviral therapy in people with HIV. Overall study findings and caveats: Relative to control repertoires, HIV repertoires exhibited narrower CDR3 length ranges.

Germline CDR1 is SEHNR and CDR2 is FQNEAQ (reference sequence). V shed 0 bases and J shed 1 base, with 6 bases lying between them. The CDR3 spans 15 residues. The assay, immunoSEQ v3.0, was run at survey level. The method was immunoSEQ multiplex PCR; TCRdb's version includes in-frame clones alone and lacks a portion of them. The table lists tens of thousands of clones, about four fifths of them singletons. A note on this clone: As yet, its antigen is unknown.

This sequence joins TRBV7-9 and TRBJ1-4; perhaps TRBD1 as D (5 bases). This sample comprised unsorted PBMCs, obtained 0.5 years before starting antiretroviral therapy. The TCR was taken from a man in his forties with HIV. The CDR3 region has the DNA TGTGCCAGCAGCTTAGCTCAGGGAACTAATGAAAAACTGTTTTTT. Translated, it gives CASSLAQGTNEKLFF.